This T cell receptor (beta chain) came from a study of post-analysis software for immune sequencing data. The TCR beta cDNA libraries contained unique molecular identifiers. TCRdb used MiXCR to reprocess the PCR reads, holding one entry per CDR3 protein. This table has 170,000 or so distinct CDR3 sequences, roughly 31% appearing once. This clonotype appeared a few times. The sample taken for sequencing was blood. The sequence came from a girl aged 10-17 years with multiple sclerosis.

CDR3: CASSPTSRANEKLFF. The CDR3 region has the DNA TGTGCCAGCTCACCAACGTCTCGGGCTAATGAAAAACTGTTTTTT. The V and J genes are TRBV18 and TRBJ1-4; D gene uncertain. V lost 2 bases, J lost 3 bases, and 10 bases lay in between. Looked up from germline, CDR1 is KGHSH and CDR2 is LQKENI. This CDR3 region has 15 residues.